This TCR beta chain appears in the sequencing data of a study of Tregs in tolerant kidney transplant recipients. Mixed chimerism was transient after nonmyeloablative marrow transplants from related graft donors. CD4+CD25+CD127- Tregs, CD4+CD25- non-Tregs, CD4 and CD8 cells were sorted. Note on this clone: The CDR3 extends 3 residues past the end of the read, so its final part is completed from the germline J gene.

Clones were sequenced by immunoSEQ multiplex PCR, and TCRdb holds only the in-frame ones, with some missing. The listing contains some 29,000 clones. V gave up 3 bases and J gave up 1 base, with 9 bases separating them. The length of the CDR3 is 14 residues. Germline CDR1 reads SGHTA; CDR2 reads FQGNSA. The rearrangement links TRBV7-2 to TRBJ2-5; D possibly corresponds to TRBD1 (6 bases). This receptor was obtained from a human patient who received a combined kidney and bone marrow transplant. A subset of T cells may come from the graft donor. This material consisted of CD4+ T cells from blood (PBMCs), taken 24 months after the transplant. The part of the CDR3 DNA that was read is TGTGCCAGCAGCTTGGCAGGGGTCCAAGAGACC. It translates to CASSLAGVQET. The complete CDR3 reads CASSLAGVQETQYF.